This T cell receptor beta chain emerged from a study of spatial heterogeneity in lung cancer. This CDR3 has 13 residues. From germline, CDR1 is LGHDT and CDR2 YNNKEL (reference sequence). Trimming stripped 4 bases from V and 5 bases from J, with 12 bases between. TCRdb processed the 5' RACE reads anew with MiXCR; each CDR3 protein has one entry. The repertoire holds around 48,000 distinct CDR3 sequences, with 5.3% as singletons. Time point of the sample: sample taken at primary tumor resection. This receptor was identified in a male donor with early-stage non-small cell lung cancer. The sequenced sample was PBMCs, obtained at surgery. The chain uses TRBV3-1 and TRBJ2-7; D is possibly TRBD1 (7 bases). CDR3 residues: CASSRRGLDEQYF. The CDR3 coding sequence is TGTGCCAGCAGCCGGAGGGGGCTGGACGAGCAGTACTTC.